This T cell receptor (beta chain) was captured in a study of blood T cell repertoires in COVID-19. Study overall: Collection of acute and convalescent COVID-19 samples took place in the United States, Italy and Spain.

Of note for this clone: Other nucleotide sequences in the sample specify the same CDR3.

V was trimmed by 0 bases and J by 3 bases, leaving 9 bases between them. Germline CDR1 is SGHRS and CDR2 is YFSETQ. This CDR3 has 14 amino acids. Original handling: Reference gene primers were amplified, and this amplification served to estimate nucleated cell counts. Assay used: immunoSEQ multiplex PCR; TCRdb lists only in-frame clones, some missing. The V and J calls and clone size were taken over from that table, and D and trimming were inferred from the DNA. The repertoire has 150,000 to 200,000 clones, around 85% of them found once; the top ten carry about 3.5%. J is TRBJ2-5 and V is TRBV5-1; perhaps TRBD2 as D (6 bases). The sequence was obtained from a human donor with acute or convalescent COVID-19. The donor label of this sample is uncertain. Material for sequencing was peripheral blood. DNA of the CDR3: TGCGCCAGCAGCTTGGCCCGGGAGAAAGAGACCCAGTACTTC. This sequence encodes CASSLAREKETQYF.